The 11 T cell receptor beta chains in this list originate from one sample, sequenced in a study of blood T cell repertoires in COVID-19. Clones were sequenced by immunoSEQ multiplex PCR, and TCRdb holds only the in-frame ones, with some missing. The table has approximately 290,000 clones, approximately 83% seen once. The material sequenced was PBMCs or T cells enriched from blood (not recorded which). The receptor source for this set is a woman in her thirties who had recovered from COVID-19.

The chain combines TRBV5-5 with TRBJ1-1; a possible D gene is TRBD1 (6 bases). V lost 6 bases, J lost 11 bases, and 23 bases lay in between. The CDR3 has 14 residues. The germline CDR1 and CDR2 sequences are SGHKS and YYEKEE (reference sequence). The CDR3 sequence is CASIQRTGGVAAFF. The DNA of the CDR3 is TGTGCCAGCATCCAGCGGACGGGGGGCGTTGCGGCTTTCTTT.

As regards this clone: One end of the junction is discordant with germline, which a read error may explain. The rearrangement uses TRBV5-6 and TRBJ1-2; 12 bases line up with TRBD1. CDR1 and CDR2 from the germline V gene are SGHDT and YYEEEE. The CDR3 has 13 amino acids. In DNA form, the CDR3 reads TGTGCCAGCAGCTACCGGGACAGGGGGCGAATGTCGTTC. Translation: CASSYRDRGRMSF.

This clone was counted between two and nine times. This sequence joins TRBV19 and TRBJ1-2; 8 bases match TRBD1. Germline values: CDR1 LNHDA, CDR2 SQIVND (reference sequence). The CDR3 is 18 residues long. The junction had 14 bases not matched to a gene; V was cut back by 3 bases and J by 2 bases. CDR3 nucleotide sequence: TGTGCCAGTAGTATTGGAGGGGGACAGGCCACCCTCAACTATGGCTACACCTTC. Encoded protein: CASSIGGGQATLNYGYTF.

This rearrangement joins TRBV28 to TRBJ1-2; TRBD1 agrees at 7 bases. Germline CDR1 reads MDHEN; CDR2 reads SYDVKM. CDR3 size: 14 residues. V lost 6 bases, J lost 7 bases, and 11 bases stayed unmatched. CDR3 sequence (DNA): TGTGCCAGCAGGGCAAACAGGGGCGTTCTTGGCTACACCTTC. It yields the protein CASRANRGVLGYTF.

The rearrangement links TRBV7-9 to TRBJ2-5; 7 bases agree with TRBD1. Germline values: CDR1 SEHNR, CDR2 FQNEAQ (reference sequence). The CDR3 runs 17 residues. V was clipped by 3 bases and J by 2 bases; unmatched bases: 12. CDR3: CASSFLGLETGQETQYF. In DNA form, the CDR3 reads TGTGCCAGCAGCTTCTTGGGATTAGAGACAGGGCAAGAGACCCAGTACTTC.

In DNA, the CDR3 is TGTGCCAGCAGTGCGGGACAGGGACTCTACGAGCAGTACTTC. This encodes CASSAGQGLYEQYF. The genes are TRBV25-1 and TRBJ2-7, with 9 bases aligning to TRBD1. Trimming at V came to 4 bases and at J to 3 bases, leaving 4 bases not matched to a gene. Per the germline V gene, CDR1 is MGHDK and CDR2 is SYGVNS. This CDR3 comprises 14 residues.

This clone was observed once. CDR3: CASSQEGALPEKLFF. In DNA, the CDR3 is TGCGCCAGCAGCCAAGAAGGGGCCTTGCCTGAAAAACTGTTTTTT. This sequence joins TRBV4-1 and TRBJ1-4; possible D gene TRBD1, 5 bases. The CDR3 is made up of 15 amino acids. CDR1 MGHRA and CDR2 YSYEKL come from the germline V gene. The V end was cut by 0 bases, the J end by 7 bases, with 12 bases between.

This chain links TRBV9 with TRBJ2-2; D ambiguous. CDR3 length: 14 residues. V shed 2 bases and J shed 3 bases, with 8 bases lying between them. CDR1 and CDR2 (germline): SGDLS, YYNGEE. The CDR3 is CASSVPRDTGELFF. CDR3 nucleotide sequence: TGTGCCAGCAGCGTCCCCCGGGACACCGGGGAGCTGTTTTTT.

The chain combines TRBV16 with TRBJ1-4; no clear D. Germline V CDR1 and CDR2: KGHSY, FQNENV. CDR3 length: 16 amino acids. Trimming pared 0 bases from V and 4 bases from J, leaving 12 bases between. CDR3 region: CASSQSPQEFNEKLFF. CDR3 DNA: TGTGCCAGCAGCCAATCTCCCCAGGAATTTAATGAAAAACTGTTTTTT.

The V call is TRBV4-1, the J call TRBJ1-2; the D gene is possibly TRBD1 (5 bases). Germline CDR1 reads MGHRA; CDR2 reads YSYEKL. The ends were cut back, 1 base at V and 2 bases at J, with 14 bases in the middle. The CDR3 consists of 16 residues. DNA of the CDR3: TGCGCCAGCAGCCAAGGCGCAGGGAGGGGCAACTATGGCTACACCTTC. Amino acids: CASSQGAGRGNYGYTF.

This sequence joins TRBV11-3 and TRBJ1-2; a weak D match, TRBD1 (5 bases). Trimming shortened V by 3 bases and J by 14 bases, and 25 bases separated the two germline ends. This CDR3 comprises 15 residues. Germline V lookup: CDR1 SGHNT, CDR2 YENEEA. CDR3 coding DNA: TGTGCCAGCAGCTTGTTCGGTGGGCAGGGATCCCCGCAGACCTTC. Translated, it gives CASSLFGGQGSPQTF.